The sequence of this T cell receptor beta chain was determined in a study of blood T cell repertoires in COVID-19 (dated by TCRdb to 2019 to 2021). Context from the whole study: The collaborator samples originated in the United States, Italy and Spain and spanned the acute and convalescent phases of COVID-19. A freely available public database, intended as a resource for researchers studying the immune response to SARS-CoV-2, is where the repertoires were released. A de-identified subject ID, COVID-19 status, age in years and sex were almost always included in the sample metadata. The material from the prospective study consisted of cDNA or gDNA derived from T cells, B-cell-depleted T cells, or PBMCs. Where available, HLA class I and class II types were taken from metadata supplied by the sample provider and were not determined by assay-based typing. Samples came from the ongoing ImmuneRACE study (first 160 participants) plus 1,254 subjects from 6 global collaborators. The dataset comprised deeply sampled blood TCRbeta repertoires from subjects exposed to, actively infected with, or recovered from COVID-19. Results and caveats for the whole study, not just this receptor: The quantity of clinical and demographic metadata differed by source and by participant and was supplied without curation.

V is clipped by 2 bases and J by 1 base, and the sequence between their germline boundaries is 12 bases long. CDR3 length: 15 amino acids, cysteine to phenylalanine. Of the read, only the CDR3 DNA is kept; its 45 bases are in frame from base 1. According to the germline V gene, CDR1 reads KGHSH and CDR2 reads LQKENI. Whole blood was collected in K2EDTA tubes by collaborating institutions according to the institutions' own protocols. Collaborator samples were shipped for TCRbeta analysis as frozen whole blood, isolated PBMCs, or DNA extracted from either sample type. TCRbeta CDR3 regions were amplified from genomic DNA by means of the immunoSEQ Assay, a bias-controlled multiplex PCR. On the authors' methods: The number of nucleated cells in each sample was estimated from the amplification of reference gene primers within the assay. Sequence reads were collapsed and filtered to measure the absolute abundance of every unique TCRbeta CDR3 rearrangement. Productive Simpson clonality was computed per sample as the square root of Simpson's diversity index over productive rearrangements. TCRdb carries this immuneACCESS record with in-frame sequences only. Its versions omit some clonotypes, under half of them owing to an unresolved V gene in the studies checked, with the rest unexplained. V, J and clone size are those of that table, while D and trimming were read from the DNA. Within this sample are under 300,000 clones, with approximately 80% of them counted one time only. Together, the top ten hold around 3.6% of the sample.

Comment on this clone: The clone's antigen remains unknown. Within one base of it there is no much larger clone, and no base qualities were kept.

The receptor chain draws on TRBV18 and TRBJ2-7; the D segment could be TRBD1, given 5 matching bases. Sequenced sample: peripheral blood. The receptor comes from a woman aged 40 to 50 with active or convalescent COVID-19. The base sequence is TGTGCCAGCTCACCAGAAACAGGACCTTCCTACGAGCAGTACTTC. This yields the protein CASSPETGPSYEQYF.